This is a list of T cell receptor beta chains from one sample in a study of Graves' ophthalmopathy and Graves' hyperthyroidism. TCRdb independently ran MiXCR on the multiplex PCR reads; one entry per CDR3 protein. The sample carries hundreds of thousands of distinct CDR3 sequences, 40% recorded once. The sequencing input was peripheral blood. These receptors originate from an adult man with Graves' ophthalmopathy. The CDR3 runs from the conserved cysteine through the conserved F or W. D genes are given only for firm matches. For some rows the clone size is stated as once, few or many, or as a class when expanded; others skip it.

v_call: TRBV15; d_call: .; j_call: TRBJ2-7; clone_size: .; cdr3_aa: CATSRGAGLSSYEQYF; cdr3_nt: TGTGCCACCAGCAGAGGGGCAGGACTAAGCTCCTACGAGCAGTACTTC
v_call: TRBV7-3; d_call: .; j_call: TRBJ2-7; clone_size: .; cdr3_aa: CASSLFGGRSPYEQYF; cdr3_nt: TGTGCCAGCAGCTTGTTCGGCGGGCGCTCTCCCTACGAGCAGTACTTC
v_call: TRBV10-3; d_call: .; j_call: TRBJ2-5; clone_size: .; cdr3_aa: CASSEYLAILRETQYF; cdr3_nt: TGTGCCAGCAGTGAGTACTTGGCGATACTCAGAGAGACCCAGTACTTC
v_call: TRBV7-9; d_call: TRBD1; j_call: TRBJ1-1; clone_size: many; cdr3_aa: CASSSGTADTEAFF; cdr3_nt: TGTGCCAGCAGCTCGGGGACAGCGGACACTGAAGCTTTCTTT
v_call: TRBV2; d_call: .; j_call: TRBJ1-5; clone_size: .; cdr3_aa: CASRLDPGNQPQHF; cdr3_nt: TGTGCCAGCAGACTTGACCCGGGCAATCAGCCCCAGCATTTT
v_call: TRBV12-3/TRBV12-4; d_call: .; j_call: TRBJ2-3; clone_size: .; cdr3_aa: CASSLAVRQGTETQYF; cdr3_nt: TGTGCCAGCAGTTTAGCGGTTAGGCAGGGCACAGAGACGCAGTATTTT
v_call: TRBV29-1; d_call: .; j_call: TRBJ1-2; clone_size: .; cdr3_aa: CSVEDEWGNYGYTF; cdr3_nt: TGCAGCGTTGAAGATGAGTGGGGGAACTATGGCTACACCTTC
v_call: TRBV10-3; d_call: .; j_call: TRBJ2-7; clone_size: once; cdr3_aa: CAISESTARGSYEQYF; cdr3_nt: TGTGCCATCAGTGAGTCGACGGCTAGGGGCTCCTACGAGCAGTACTTC
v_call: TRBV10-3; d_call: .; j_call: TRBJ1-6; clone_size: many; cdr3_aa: CAIKKGDNSPLHF; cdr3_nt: TGTGCCATCAAAAAGGGGGATAATTCACCCCTCCACTTT
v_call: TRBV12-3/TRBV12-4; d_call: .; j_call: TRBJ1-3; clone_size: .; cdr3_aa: CASSFMGVTGNTIYF; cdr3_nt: TGTGCCAGCAGTTTCATGGGAGTTACTGGAAACACCATATATTTT
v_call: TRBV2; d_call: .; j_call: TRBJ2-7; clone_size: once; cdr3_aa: CASSDSQAYEQYF; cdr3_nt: TGTGCCAGCAGTGACAGCCAGGCCTACGAGCAATACTTC
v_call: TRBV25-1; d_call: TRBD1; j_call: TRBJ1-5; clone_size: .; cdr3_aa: CASSLSTGYGQPQHF; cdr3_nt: TGTGCCAGCAGTTTATCGACAGGGTACGGCCAGCCCCAGCATTTT
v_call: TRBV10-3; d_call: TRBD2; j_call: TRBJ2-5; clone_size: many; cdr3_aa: CAISASGDVETQYF; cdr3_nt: TGTGCCATCAGTGCCAGCGGGGACGTGGAGACCCAGTACTTC
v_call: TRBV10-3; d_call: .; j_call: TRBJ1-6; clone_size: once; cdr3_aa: CAILGSISPLHF; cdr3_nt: TGTGCCATCTTGGGCAGCATCTCACCCCTCCACTTT
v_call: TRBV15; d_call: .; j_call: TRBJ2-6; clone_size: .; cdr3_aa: CATSRDLAYSGANVLTF; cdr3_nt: TGTGCCACCAGCAGAGATCTTGCTTATTCTGGGGCCAACGTCCTGACTTTC
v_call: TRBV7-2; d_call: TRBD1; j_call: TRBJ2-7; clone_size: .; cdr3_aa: CASSLVPDRAHEQYF; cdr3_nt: TGTGCCAGCAGCTTAGTGCCAGACAGGGCCCACGAGCAGTACTTC
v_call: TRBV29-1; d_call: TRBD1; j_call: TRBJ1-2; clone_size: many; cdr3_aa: CSVEDMGQVLYGYTF; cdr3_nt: TGCAGCGTTGAAGATATGGGACAGGTCCTCTATGGCTACACCTTC
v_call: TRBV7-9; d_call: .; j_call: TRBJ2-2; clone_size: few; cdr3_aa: CASSLAGFSKNTGELFF; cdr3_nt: TGTGCCAGCAGCTTAGCGGGATTCTCCAAGAACACCGGGGAGCTGTTTTTT
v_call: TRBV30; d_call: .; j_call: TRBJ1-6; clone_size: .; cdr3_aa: CAWSAGSPLHF; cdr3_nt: TGTGCCTGGAGTGCCGGGTCACCCCTCCACTTT
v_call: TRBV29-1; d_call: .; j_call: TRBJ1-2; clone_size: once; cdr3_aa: CSVSRGYTF; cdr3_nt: TGCAGCGTGTCCCGGGGCTACACCTTC
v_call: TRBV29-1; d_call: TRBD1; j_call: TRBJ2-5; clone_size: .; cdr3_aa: CSVVWDRGTGPEETQYF; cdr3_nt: TGCAGCGTTGTCTGGGACAGGGGGACGGGCCCCGAAGAGACCCAGTACTTC
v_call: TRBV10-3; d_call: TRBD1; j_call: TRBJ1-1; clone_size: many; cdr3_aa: CAISESEGQGEAFF; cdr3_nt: TGTGCCATCAGTGAGTCGGAAGGACAGGGTGAAGCTTTCTTT
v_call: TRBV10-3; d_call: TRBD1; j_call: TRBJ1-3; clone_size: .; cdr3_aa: CAIGGTGAVGNTIYF; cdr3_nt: TGTGCCATCGGAGGGACAGGGGCTGTTGGAAACACCATATATTTT
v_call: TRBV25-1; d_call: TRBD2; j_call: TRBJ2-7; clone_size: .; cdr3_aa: CASSQTGLAGGRVEQYF; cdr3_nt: TGTGCCAGCAGCCAAACCGGACTAGCGGGGGGAAGGGTCGAGCAGTACTTC
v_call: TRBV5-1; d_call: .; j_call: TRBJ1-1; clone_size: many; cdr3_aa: CASSPLTGKTEAFF; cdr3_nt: TGCGCCAGCAGCCCATTGACGGGGAAGACTGAAGCTTTCTTT
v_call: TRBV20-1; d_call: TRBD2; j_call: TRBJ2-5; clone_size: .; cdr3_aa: CSARRGTSGRDTQYF; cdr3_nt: TGCAGTGCTAGACGAGGGACTAGCGGGAGAGATACGCAGTACTTC
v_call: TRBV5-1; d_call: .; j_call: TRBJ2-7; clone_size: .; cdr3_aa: CASSPRLGDPYEQYF; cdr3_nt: TGCGCCAGCAGCCCCAGGTTGGGGGACCCCTACGAGCAGTACTTC
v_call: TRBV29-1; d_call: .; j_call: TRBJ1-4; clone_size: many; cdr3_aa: CSVIATNEKLFF; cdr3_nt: TGCAGCGTTATCGCAACTAATGAAAAACTGTTTTTT
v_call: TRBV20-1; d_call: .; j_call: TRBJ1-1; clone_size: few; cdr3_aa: CSARDRTGLDTEAFF; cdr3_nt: TGCAGTGCTAGAGATCGCACAGGGCTGGACACTGAAGCTTTCTTT
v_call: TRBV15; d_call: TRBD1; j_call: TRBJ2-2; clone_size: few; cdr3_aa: CATSRFRQGKNTGELFF; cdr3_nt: TGTGCCACCAGCAGATTTCGACAGGGGAAAAACACCGGGGAGCTGTTTTTT
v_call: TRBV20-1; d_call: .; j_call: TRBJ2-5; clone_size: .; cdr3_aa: CSARDTGTETQYF; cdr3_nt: TGCAGTGCTAGAGATACTGGAACAGAGACCCAGTACTTC
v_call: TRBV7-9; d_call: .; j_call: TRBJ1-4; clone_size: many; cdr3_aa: CASSFPRATNEKLFF; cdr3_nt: TGTGCCAGCAGCTTTCCGCGGGCAACTAATGAAAAACTGTTTTTT
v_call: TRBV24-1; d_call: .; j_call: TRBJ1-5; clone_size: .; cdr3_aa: CASSLPSDLGVPQHF; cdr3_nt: TGTGCCAGCAGTTTACCCTCGGATTTAGGGGTGCCCCAGCATTTT
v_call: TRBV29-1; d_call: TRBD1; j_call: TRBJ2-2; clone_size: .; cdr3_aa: CSNLGGMNTGELFF; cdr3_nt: TGCAGCAACCTAGGGGGCATGAACACCGGGGAGCTGTTTTTT
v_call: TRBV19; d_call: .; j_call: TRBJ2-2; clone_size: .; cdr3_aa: CASRTNRGDGELFF; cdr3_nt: TGTGCCAGTAGGACCAACAGAGGCGACGGGGAGCTGTTTTTT
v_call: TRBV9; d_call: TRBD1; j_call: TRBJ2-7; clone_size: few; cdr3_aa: CASSQLGTGSYEQYF; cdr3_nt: TGTGCCAGCAGCCAGCTCGGGACAGGATCCTACGAGCAGTACTTC
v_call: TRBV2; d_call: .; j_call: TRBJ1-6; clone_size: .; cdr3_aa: CASSYREGPLHF; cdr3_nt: TGTGCCAGCAGCTACAGGGAAGGGCCCCTCCACTTT
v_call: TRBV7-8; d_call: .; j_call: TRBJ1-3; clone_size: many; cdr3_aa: CASSLDTSGNTIYF; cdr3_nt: TGTGCCAGCAGCTTGGATACCTCTGGAAACACCATATATTTT
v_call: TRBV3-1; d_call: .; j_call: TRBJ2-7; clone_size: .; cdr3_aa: CASSTRESSYEQYF; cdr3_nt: TGTGCCAGCAGCACAAGGGAGTCCTCCTACGAGCAGTACTTC
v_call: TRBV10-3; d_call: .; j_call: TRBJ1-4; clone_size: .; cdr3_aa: CASSYTRTSEKLFF; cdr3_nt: TGTGCCAGCAGTTACACCCGAACTAGTGAAAAACTGTTTTTT
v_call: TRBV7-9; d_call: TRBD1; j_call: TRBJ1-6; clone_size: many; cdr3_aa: CASSLRSRTGGSSPLHF; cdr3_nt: TGTGCCAGCAGCCTCAGGAGTCGGACAGGGGGATCTTCACCCCTCCACTTT
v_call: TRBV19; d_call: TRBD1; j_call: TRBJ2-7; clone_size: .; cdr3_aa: CAGSIGGRFYEQYF; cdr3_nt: TGTGCCGGTAGTATAGGGGGCAGGTTCTACGAGCAGTACTTC
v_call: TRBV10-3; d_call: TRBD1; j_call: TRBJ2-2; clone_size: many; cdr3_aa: CAIRTGGDTGELFF; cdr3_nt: TGTGCCATCAGGACAGGGGGGGACACCGGGGAGCTGTTTTTT
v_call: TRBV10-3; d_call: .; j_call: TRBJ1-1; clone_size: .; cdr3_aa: CAIRWRGLLNTEAFF; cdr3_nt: TGTGCCATCAGATGGCGGGGACTCCTGAACACTGAAGCTTTCTTT
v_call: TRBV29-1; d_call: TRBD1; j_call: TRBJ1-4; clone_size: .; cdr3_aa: CSVEGQQGAEKLFF; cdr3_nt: TGCAGCGTTGAGGGACAGCAAGGGGCTGAAAAACTGTTTTTT
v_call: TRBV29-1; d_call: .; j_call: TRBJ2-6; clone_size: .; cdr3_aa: CSVRGANVLTF; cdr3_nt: TGCAGCGTTCGGGGGGCCAACGTCCTGACTTTC
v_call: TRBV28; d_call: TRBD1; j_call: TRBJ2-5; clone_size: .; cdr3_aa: CASSSDRLQETQYF; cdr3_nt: TGTGCCAGCAGTTCGGACAGGCTTCAAGAGACCCAGTACTTC
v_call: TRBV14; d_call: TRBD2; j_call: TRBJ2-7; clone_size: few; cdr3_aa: CASSPHPGLAGGYEQYF; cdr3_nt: TGTGCCAGCAGCCCTCATCCAGGACTAGCGGGGGGATACGAGCAGTACTTC
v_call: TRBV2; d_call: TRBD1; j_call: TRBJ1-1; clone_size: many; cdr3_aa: CASGDRGVEDTEAFF; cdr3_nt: TGTGCCAGCGGTGACAGGGGAGTCGAGGACACTGAAGCTTTCTTT
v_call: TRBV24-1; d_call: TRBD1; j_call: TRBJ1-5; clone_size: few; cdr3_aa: CASSEGQGSYQPQHF; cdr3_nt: TGTGCCAGCAGTGAAGGACAGGGGTCCTATCAGCCCCAGCATTTT
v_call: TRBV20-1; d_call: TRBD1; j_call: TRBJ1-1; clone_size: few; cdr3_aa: CSAREGGSMNTEAFF; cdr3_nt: TGCAGTGCTAGAGAAGGGGGCTCTATGAACACTGAAGCTTTCTTT
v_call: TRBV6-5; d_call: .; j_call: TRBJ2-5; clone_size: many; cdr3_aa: CATNSGGGETQYF; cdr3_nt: TGTGCCACCAACTCCGGGGGCGGTGAGACCCAGTACTTC
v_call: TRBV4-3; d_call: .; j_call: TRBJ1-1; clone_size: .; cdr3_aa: CASSRVTDTEAFF; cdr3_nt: TGCGCCAGCAGCCGAGTTACGGACACTGAAGCTTTCTTT
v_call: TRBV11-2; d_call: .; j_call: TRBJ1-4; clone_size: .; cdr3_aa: CASSLVLLTTNEKLFF; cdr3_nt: TGTGCCAGCAGCTTAGTTTTGCTAACAACTAATGAAAAACTGTTTTTT
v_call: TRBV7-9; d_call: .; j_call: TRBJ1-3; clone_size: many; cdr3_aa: CASSPSGNGNTIYF; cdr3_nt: TGTGCCAGCAGTCCTTCCGGGAATGGAAACACCATATATTTT
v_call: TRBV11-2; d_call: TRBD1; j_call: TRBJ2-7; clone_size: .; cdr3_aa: CAWSPDRGREQYF; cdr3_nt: TGTGCCTGGAGTCCAGACAGGGGCCGGGAGCAGTACTTC
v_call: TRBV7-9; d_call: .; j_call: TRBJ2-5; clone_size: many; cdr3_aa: CASSSPEYQETQYF; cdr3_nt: TGTGCCAGCAGCTCGCCCGAGTACCAAGAGACCCAGTACTTC
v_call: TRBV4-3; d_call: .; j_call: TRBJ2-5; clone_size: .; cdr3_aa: CASSQGVVGSPETQYF; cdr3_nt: TGCGCCAGCAGCCAAGGGGTGGTTGGGAGTCCAGAGACCCAGTACTTC
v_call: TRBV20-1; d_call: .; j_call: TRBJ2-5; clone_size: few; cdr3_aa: CSTRGAQETQYF; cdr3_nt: TGCAGTACACGAGGGGCTCAAGAGACCCAGTACTTC
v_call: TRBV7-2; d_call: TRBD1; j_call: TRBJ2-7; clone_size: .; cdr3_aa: CASSQRTGF; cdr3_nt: TGTGCCAGCAGCCAACGGACAGGGTTC